The TCR beta chain described here comes from a study of blood T cells in healthy people across ages. Findings and caveats of the study: While age rose, TCR beta diversity per million T cells dropped in a roughly linear way. Naive T cell percentage showed a strong correlation with TCR beta diversity. It was held that the diversity estimates obtained from one million T cells were underestimates.

Through a sample-barcoded 5' primer and a J-beta primer mix, a second PCR was run for roughly 7 to 11 cycles. TCRdb re-analysed the 5' RACE reads in MiXCR, keeping a single row per CDR3 protein. The table lists around 280,000 distinct CDR3 sequences, roughly 26% of them singletons. The CDR3 has 15 residues. Germline V lookup: CDR1 SGHRS, CDR2 YFSETQ. Trimming removed 0 bases at V and 6 bases at J, with 12 bases between. Total RNA amounts of at least 5 micrograms were extracted per sample. Note on this clonotype: Antigen: not known.

The receptor was derived from a woman in her seventies in good health. This chain joins TRBV5-1 and TRBJ2-2; D is uncertain. What was sequenced was blood. CDR3 coding DNA: TGCGCCAGCAGCTTGGCGTCAGGCCGGTCCGGGGAGCTGTTTTTT. It codes for CASSLASGRSGELFF.